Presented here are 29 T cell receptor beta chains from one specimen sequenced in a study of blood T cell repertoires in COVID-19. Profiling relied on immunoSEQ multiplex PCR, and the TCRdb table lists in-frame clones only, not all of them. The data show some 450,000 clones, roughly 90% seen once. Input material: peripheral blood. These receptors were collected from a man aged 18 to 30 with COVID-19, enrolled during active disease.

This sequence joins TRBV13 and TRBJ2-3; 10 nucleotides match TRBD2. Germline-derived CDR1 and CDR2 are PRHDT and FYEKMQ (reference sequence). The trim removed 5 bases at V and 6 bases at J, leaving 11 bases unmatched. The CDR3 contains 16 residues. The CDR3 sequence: CASSQTSGASPDTQYF. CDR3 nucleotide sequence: TGTGCCAGCAGCCAAACTAGCGGGGCCTCACCTGATACGCAGTATTTT. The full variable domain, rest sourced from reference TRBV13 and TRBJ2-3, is AAGVIQSPRHLIKEKRETATLKCYPIPRHDTVYWYQQGPGQDPQFLISFYEKMQSDKGSIPDRFSAQQFSDYHSELNMSSLELGDSALYFCASSQTSGASPDTQYFGPGTRLTVL.

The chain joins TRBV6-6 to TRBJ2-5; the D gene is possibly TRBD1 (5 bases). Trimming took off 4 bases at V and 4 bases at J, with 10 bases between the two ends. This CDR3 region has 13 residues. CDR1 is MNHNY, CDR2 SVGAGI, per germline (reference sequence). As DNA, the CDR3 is TGTGCCAGCAGTTCCCGCAGGGCAGAGACCCAGTACTTC. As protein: CASSSRRAETQYF.

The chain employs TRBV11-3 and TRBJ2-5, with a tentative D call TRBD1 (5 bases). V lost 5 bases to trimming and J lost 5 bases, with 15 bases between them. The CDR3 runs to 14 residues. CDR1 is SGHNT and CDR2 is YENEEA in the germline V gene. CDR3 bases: TGTGCCAGCAGCAACAAGGGGTCCGTCGAGACCCAGTACTTC. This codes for CASSNKGSVETQYF.

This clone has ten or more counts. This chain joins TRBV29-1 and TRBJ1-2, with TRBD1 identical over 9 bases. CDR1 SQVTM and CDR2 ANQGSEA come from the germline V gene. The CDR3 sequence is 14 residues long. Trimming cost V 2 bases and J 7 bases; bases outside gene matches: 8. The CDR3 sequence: CSVEPRQGVRGYTF. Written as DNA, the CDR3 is TGCAGCGTTGAACCCCGACAGGGGGTACGTGGCTACACCTTC.

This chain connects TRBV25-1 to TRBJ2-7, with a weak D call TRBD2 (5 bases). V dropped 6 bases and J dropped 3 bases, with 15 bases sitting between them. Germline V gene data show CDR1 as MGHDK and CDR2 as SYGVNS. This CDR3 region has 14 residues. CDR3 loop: CASRPSSGSYEQYF. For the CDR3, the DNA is TGTGCCAGCAGGCCCTCGAGCGGAAGCTACGAGCAGTACTTC.

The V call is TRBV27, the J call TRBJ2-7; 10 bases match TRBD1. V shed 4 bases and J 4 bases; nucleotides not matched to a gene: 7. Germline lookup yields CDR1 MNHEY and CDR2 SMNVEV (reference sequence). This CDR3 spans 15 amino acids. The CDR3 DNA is TGTGCCAGCAGTTCCCGACAGGGGGCAAGGTACGAGCAGTACTTC. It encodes CASSSRQGARYEQYF.

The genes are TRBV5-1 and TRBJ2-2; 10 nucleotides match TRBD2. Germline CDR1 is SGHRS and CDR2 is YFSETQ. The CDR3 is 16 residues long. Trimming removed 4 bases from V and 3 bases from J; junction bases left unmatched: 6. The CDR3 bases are TGCGCCAGCAGCATTGCTAGCGGGAGTTACACCGGGGAGCTGTTTTTT. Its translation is CASSIASGSYTGELFF. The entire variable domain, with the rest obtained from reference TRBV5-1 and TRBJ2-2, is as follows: KAGVTQTPRYLIKTRGQQVTLSCSPISGHRSVSWYQQTPGQGLQFLFEYFSETQRNKGNFPGRFSGRQFSNSRSEMNVSTLELGDSALYLCASSIASGSYTGELFFGEGSRLTVL.

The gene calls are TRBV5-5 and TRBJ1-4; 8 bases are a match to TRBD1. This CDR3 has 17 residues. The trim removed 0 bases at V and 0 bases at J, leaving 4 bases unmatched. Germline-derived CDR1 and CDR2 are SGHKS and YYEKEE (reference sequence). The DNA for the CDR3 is TGTGCCAGCAGCTTGGCGACAGGGGCCGCAACTAATGAAAAACTGTTTTTT. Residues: CASSLATGAATNEKLFF.

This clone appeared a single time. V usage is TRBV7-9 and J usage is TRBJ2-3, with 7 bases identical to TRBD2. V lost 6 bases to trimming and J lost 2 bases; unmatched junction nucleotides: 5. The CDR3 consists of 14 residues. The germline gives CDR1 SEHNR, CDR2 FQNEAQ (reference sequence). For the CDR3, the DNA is TGTGCCAGCAGTCCTAGCGGTTACACAGATACGCAGTATTTT. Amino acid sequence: CASSPSGYTDTQYF.

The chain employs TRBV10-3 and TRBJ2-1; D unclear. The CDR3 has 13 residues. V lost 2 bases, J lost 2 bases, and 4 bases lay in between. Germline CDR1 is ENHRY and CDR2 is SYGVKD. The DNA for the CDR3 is TGTGCCATCAGTGAGAACACCTACAATGAGCAGTTCTTC. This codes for CAISENTYNEQFF.

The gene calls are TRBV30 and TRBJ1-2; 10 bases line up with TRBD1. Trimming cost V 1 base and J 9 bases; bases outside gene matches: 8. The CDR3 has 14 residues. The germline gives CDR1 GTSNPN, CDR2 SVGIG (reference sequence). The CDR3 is CAWSALDRGMSYTF. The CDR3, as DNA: TGTGCCTGGAGTGCCCTGGACAGGGGGATGAGCTACACCTTC. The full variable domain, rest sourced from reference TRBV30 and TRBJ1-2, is SQTIHQWPATLVQPVGSPLSLECTVEGTSNPNLYWYRQAAGRGLQLLFYSVGIGQISSEVPQNLSASRPQDRQFILSSKKLLLSDSGFYLCAWSALDRGMSYTFGSGTRLTVV.

CDR3 in DNA: TGTGCCAGCAGTTACTCGCGGGGGGCCGGGAATGAGCAGTTCTTC. Translating it yields CASSYSRGAGNEQFF. The rearrangement uses TRBV6-6 and TRBJ2-1, with 8 bases matching TRBD2. CDR1 is MNHNY, CDR2 SVGAGI, per germline (reference sequence). This CDR3 region has 15 residues. With V trimmed by 0 bases and J by 7 bases, 5 bases remained unmatched.

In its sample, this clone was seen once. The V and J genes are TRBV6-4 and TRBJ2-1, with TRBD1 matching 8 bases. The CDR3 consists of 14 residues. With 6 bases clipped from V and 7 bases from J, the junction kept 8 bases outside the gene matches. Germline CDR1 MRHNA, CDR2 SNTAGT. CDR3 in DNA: TGTGCCAGCAGCTTACAGGGGGTTGGAAATGAGCAGTTCTTC. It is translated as CASSLQGVGNEQFF.

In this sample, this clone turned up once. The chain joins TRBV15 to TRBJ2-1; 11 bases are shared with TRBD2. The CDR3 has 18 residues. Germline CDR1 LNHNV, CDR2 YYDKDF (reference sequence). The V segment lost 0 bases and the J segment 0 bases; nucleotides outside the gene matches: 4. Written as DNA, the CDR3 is TGTGCCACCAGCAGAGATGAAACTAGCGGGAGCTCCTACAATGAGCAGTTCTTC. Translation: CATSRDETSGSSYNEQFF.

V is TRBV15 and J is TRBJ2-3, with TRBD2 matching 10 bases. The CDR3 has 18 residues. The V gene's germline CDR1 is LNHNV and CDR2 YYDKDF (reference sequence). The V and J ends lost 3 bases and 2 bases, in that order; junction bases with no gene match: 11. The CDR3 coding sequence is TGTGCCACCAGCAGGGCACCCTGGACTAGCGGATACACAGATACGCAGTATTTT. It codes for CATSRAPWTSGYTDTQYF. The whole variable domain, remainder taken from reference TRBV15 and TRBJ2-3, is DAMVIQNPRYQVTQFGKPVTLSCSQTLNHNVMYWYQQKSSQAPKLLFHYYDKDFNNEADTPDNFQSRRPNTSFCFLDIRSPGLGDTAMYLCATSRAPWTSGYTDTQYFGPGTRLTVL.

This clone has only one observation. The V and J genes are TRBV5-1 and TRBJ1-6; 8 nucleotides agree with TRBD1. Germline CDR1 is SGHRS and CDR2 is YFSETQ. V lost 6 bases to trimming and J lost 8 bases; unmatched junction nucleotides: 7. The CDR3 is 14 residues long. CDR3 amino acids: CASKADRGDSPLHF. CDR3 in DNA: TGCGCCAGCAAGGCCGACAGGGGTGATTCACCCCTCCACTTT.

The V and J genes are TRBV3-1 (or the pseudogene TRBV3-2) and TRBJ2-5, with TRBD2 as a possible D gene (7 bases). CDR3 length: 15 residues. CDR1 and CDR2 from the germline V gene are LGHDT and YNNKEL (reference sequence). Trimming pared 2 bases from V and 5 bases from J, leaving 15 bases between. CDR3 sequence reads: CASSQRGGESETQYF. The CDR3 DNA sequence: TGTGCCAGCAGCCAAAGGGGGGGAGAGAGCGAGACCCAGTACTTC.

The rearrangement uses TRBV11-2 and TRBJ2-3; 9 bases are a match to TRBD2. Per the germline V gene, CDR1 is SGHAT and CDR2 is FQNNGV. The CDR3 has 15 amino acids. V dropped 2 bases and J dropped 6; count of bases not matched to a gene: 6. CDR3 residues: CASSLSAGGRDTQYF. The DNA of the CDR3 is TGTGCCAGCAGCTTATCCGCGGGGGGGAGGGATACGCAGTATTTT.

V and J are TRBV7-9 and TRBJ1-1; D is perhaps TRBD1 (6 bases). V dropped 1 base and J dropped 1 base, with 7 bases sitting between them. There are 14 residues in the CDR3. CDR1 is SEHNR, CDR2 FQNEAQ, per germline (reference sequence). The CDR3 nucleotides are TGTGCCAGCAGCTTAGGACAGGAGAACACTGAAGCTTTCTTT. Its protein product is CASSLGQENTEAFF.

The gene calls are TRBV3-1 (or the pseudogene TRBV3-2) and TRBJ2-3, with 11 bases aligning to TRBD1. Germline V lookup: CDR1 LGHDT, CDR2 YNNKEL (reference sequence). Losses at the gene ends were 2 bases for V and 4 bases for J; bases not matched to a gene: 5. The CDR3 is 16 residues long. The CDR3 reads CASSQMGQGEADTQYF. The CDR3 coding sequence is TGTGCCAGCAGCCAAATGGGACAGGGGGAGGCAGATACGCAGTATTTT.

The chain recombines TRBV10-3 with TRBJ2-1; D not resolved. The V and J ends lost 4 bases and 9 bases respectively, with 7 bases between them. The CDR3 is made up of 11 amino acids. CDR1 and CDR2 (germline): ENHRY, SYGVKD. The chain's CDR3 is CAISALGEQFF. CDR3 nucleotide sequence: TGTGCCATCAGTGCCCTCGGTGAGCAGTTCTTC.

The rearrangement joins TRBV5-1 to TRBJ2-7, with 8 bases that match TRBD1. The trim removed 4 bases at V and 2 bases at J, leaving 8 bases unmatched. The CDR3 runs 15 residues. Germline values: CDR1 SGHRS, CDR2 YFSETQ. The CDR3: CASSSGQGQTYEQYF. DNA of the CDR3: TGCGCCAGCAGCAGCGGACAGGGACAGACCTACGAGCAGTACTTC.

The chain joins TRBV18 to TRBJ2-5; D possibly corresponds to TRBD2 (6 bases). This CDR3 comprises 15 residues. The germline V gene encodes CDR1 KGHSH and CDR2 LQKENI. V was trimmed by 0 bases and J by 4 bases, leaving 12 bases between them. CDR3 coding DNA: TGTGCCAGCTCACCACCGCGCGGGATAGGAGAGACCCAGTACTTC. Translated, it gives CASSPPRGIGETQYF.

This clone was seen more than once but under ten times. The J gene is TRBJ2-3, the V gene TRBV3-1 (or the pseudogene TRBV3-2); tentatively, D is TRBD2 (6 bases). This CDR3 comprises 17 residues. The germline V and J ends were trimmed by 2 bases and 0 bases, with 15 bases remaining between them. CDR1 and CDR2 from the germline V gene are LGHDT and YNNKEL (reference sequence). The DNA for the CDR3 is TGTGCCAGCAGCCAACCCAGTGGGGGGACTAGCACAGATACGCAGTATTTT. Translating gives CASSQPSGGTSTDTQYF.

The CDR3 DNA sequence: TGTGCCAGCAGCTCTTCCCCCGGGGGGCAGGGGGCCACCGGGGAGCTGTTTTTT. It translates to CASSSSPGGQGATGELFF. The gene calls are TRBV7-9 and TRBJ2-2; D is perhaps TRBD1 (8 bases). Between the trimmed V and J ends, which lost 4 bases and 4 bases, there was a span of 22 bases. In germline, CDR1 is SEHNR, CDR2 FQNEAQ (reference sequence). This CDR3 comprises 18 residues.

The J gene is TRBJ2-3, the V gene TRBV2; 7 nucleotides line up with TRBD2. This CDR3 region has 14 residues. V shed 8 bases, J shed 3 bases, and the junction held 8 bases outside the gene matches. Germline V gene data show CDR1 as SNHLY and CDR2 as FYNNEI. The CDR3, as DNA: TGTGCCAGCTTATCCCGGGGGGAGACAGATACGCAGTATTTT. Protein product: CASLSRGETDTQYF.

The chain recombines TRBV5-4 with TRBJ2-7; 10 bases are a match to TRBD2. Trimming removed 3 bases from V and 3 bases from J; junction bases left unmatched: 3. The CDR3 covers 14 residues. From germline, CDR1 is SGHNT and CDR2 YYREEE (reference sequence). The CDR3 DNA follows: TGTGCCAGCAGCTCGAGCGGGAGGGACTACGAGCAGTACTTC. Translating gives CASSSSGRDYEQYF.

Written as DNA, the CDR3 is TGTGCCAGCAGCCTTAAGAGGGAGGAGAACACTGAAGCTTTCTTT. This translates into CASSLKREENTEAFF. This sequence joins TRBV11-2 and TRBJ1-1, with D unresolved. The CDR3 length is 15 residues. The V end lost 5 bases, the J end lost 1 base, and 14 bases lay between the germline ends. In germline, CDR1 is SGHAT, CDR2 FQNNGV.

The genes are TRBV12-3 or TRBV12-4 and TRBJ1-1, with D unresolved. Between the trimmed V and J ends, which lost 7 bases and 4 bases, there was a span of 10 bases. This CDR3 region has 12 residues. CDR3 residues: CASMREGTEAFF. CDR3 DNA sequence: TGTGCCAGCATGCGGGAGGGCACTGAAGCTTTCTTT.